The rows below give T cell receptor beta chains drawn from one sample of a study of PD-1 blockade in classical Hodgkin lymphoma. Method: immunoSEQ multiplex PCR; TCRdb's copy keeps in-frame clones and lacks some. The top ten hold roughly 3% of the sample, which has tens of thousands of clones, 71% seen once. The specimen was peripheral blood mononuclear cells (PBMCs), collected before the second cycle of nivolumab. Every receptor here comes from a human donor with classical Hodgkin lymphoma. Both conserved end residues are part of each CDR3. The order of the fields is J gene, V gene, clone size, CDR3 length, D gene, CDR3 protein, CDR3 DNA. A D gene is named only where the DNA matches it firmly. Only part of the rows carry a size: once, few, many, or a class if the clone is expanded.

TRBJ1-5 TRBV7-3 . 16 . CASSSFPGVSNQPQHF TGTGCCAGCAGTTCCTTTCCCGGAGTTAGCAATCAGCCCCAGCATTTT
TRBJ1-2 TRBV7-9 . 15 . CASSYPQIMGYGYTF TGTGCCAGCAGCTACCCACAAATAATGGGGTATGGCTACACCTTC
TRBJ1-2 TRBV4-1 . 15 . CASSSGPTTNYGYTF TGCGCCAGCTCCTCTGGGCCAACAACAAACTATGGCTACACCTTC
TRBJ1-1 TRBV5-1 . 13 . CASSLELNTEAFF TGCGCCAGCAGCTTAGAATTGAACACTGAAGCTTTCTTT
TRBJ2-5 TRBV18 . 17 TRBD2 CASSRNPPGLAQETQYF TGTGCCAGCTCACGCAATCCACCGGGACTAGCCCAAGAGACCCAGTACTTC
TRBJ1-1 TRBV19 . 13 . CASSQGPRTEAFF TGTGCCAGTAGTCAGGGGCCGCGGACTGAAGCTTTCTTT
TRBJ2-7 TRBV4-2 . 15 TRBD2 CASSQGPSGGYEQYF TGTGCCAGCAGCCAGGGACCTAGCGGGGGCTACGAGCAGTACTTC
TRBJ2-5 TRBV10-3 few 12 TRBD2 CAISSGGETQYF TGTGCCATCAGTTCCGGGGGGGAGACCCAGTACTTC
TRBJ2-1 TRBV6-6 once 15 . CASSYGVGSGNEQFF TGTGCCAGCAGTTACGGCGTGGGGTCCGGGAATGAGCAGTTCTTC
TRBJ1-4 TRBV7-2 . 17 . CASSFPRAAGLEEKLFF TGTGCCAGCAGCTTCCCTCGCGCGGCGGGCCTTGAAGAAAAACTGTTTTTT
TRBJ2-3 TRBV11-3 . 14 . CASSLNSWADTQYF TGTGCCAGCAGCTTAAATTCCTGGGCAGATACGCAGTATTTT
TRBJ1-1 TRBV27 . 13 . CASKQERVTEAFF TGTGCCAGCAAACAGGAGCGGGTCACTGAAGCTTTCTTT
TRBJ2-2 TRBV19 once 14 . CASSIDRYTGELFF TGTGCCAGTAGTATAGATAGGTACACCGGGGAGCTGTTTTTT
TRBJ2-7 TRBV5-1 . 15 TRBD1 CASSFTRDSLYEQYF TGCGCCAGCAGCTTTACCCGGGACAGCCTCTACGAGCAGTACTTC
TRBJ1-2 TRBV2 few 15 TRBD1 CASSEGQGANYGYTF TGTGCCAGCAGTGAGGGGCAGGGGGCCAACTATGGCTACACCTTC
TRBJ2-2 TRBV7-6 . 15 TRBD1 CASSLGQGYTGELFF TGTGCCAGCAGCTTGGGACAGGGCTACACCGGGGAGCTGTTTTTT
TRBJ2-3 TRBV7-3 . 15 . CASSTLGAETDTQYF TGTGCCAGCAGCACCCTGGGGGCAGAGACAGATACGCAGTATTTT
TRBJ2-7 TRBV6-6 once 15 . CASSYSLGGSDEQYF TGTGCCAGCAGTTACTCCCTAGGGGGATCGGACGAGCAGTACTTC
TRBJ1-3 TRBV30 . 14 . CAWRPAGLGNTIYF TGTGCCTGGAGGCCGGCCGGACTCGGAAACACCATATATTTT
TRBJ2-7 TRBV19 . 14 . CASSMGEGIYEQYF TGTGCCAGTAGTATGGGTGAGGGGATCTACGAGCAGTACTTC
TRBJ1-1 TRBV30 few 13 . CAWATDVNTEAFF TGTGCCTGGGCGACAGACGTGAACACTGAAGCTTTCTTT
TRBJ1-6 TRBV6-5 . 14 . CASRGTTYNSPLHF TGTGCCAGCAGGGGGACAACCTATAATTCACCCCTCCACTTT
TRBJ2-1 TRBV5-8 . 16 . CASSLGRASSYNEQFF TGTGCCAGCAGCTTGGGGCGAGCGAGCTCCTACAATGAGCAGTTCTTC
TRBJ1-4 TRBV30 . 16 TRBD1 CAWSARDRGIDEKLFF TGTGCCTGGAGTGCCCGGGACAGGGGAATCGATGAAAAACTGTTTTTT
TRBJ1-6 TRBV4-3 . 16 TRBD1 CASSQGTGSPISPLHF TGCGCCAGCAGCCAAGGGACAGGGAGTCCCATTTCACCCCTCCACTTT
TRBJ1-5 TRBV30 . 13 TRBD1 CAWSGQGTQPQHF TGTGCCTGGAGTGGACAGGGGACTCAGCCCCAGCATTTT
TRBJ1-1 TRBV15 . 15 . CATSRGRESNTEAFF TGTGCCACCAGCAGAGGCAGGGAGTCGAACACTGAAGCTTTCTTT
TRBJ1-4 TRBV28 . 15 TRBD1 CASSLTGQGNEKLFF TGTGCCAGCAGTTTAACGGGACAGGGCAATGAAAAACTGTTTTTT
TRBJ2-7 TRBV5-4 few 15 TRBD1 CASSLGNRGAYEQYF TGTGCCAGCAGCTTGGGTAACAGGGGTGCATACGAGCAGTACTTC
TRBJ2-3 TRBV10-1 . 15 . CASSEFVGAGDTQYF TGCGCCAGCAGTGAGTTTGTAGGGGCTGGAGATACGCAGTATTTT
TRBJ1-4 TRBV5-1 . 15 . CASNPGRGLDEKLFF TGCGCCAGCAACCCCGGTAGGGGCCTAGATGAAAAACTGTTTTTT
TRBJ1-1 TRBV19 few 14 TRBD1 CASSATGGWTEAFF TGTGCCAGTAGTGCCACAGGGGGCTGGACTGAAGCTTTCTTT
TRBJ2-7 TRBV19 once 12 . CASSGPGDEQYF TGTGCCAGTTCTGGACCAGGCGACGAGCAGTACTTC
TRBJ2-1 TRBV6-5 few 13 . CASSEFGVNEQFF TGTGCCAGCAGTGAGTTTGGGGTAAATGAGCAGTTCTTC
TRBJ2-5 TRBV5-1 . 11 . CASSLEETQYF TGCGCCAGCAGCTTGGAAGAGACCCAGTACTTC
TRBJ1-1 TRBV7-9 few 13 TRBD1 CASSPGTGDEAFF TGTGCCAGCAGCCCCGGGACAGGGGATGAAGCTTTCTTT
TRBJ1-2 TRBV19 few 13 . CASSEQGLYGYTF TGTGCCAGTAGTGAACAGGGACTCTATGGCTACACCTTC
TRBJ2-5 TRBV4-1 . 16 TRBD2 CASRREAAGGQETQYF TGCGCCAGCAGGAGGGAGGCGGCGGGGGGCCAAGAGACCCAGTACTTC
TRBJ1-1 TRBV7-3 few 13 . CASSPAMNTEAFF TGTGCCAGCAGCCCGGCCATGAACACTGAAGCTTTCTTT
TRBJ2-3 TRBV7-6 . 17 TRBD2 CASSASSGAPLGDTQYF TGTGCCAGCAGCGCTAGTAGCGGGGCCCCGCTGGGAGATACGCAGTATTTT
TRBJ1-1 TRBV29-1 few 13 . CSVGRAGDTEGFF TGCAGCGTTGGCCGAGCAGGGGACACTGAGGGTTTCTTT
TRBJ1-2 TRBV16 . 13 TRBD1 CASSLGTGYGYTF TGTGCCAGCAGCCTTGGGACAGGCTATGGCTACACCTTC
TRBJ2-1 TRBV6-5 . 12 TRBD2 CASRATSGGQFF TGTGCCAGCAGGGCGACTAGCGGGGGGCAGTTCTTC
TRBJ2-7 TRBV19 . 13 . CASSMLASGEQYF TGTGCCAGTAGTATGCTTGCGTCGGGCGAGCAGTACTTC
TRBJ1-6 TRBV7-9 . 12 . CASSPGTAIFHF TGTGCCAGCAGCCCCGGGACCGCAATTTTCCACTTT
TRBJ1-3 TRBV4-1 . 13 . CASSQVGGNTIYF TGCGCCAGCAGCCAAGTTGGTGGAAACACCATATATTTT
TRBJ2-3 TRBV10-1 . 13 TRBD1 CASSEQGKDTQYF TGCGCCAGCAGTGAACAGGGGAAAGATACGCAGTATTTT
TRBJ1-6 TRBV11-2 . 15 . CASSLYTGSNSPLHF TGTGCCAGCAGCTTGTACACAGGGTCCAATTCACCCCTCCACTTT
TRBJ2-1 TRBV10-3 . 12 . CAISEDGDEQFF TGTGCCATCAGTGAGGATGGGGATGAGCAGTTCTTC
TRBJ1-2 TRBV9 medium-sized 15 . CASSRRGGAVYGYTF TGTGCCAGCAGCCGAAGGGGGGGCGCGGTCTATGGCTACACCTTC
TRBJ2-7 TRBV5-4 . 15 TRBD1 CASSLAGNTGGEQYF TGTGCCAGCAGCTTGGCCGGTAACACAGGGGGCGAGCAGTACTTC